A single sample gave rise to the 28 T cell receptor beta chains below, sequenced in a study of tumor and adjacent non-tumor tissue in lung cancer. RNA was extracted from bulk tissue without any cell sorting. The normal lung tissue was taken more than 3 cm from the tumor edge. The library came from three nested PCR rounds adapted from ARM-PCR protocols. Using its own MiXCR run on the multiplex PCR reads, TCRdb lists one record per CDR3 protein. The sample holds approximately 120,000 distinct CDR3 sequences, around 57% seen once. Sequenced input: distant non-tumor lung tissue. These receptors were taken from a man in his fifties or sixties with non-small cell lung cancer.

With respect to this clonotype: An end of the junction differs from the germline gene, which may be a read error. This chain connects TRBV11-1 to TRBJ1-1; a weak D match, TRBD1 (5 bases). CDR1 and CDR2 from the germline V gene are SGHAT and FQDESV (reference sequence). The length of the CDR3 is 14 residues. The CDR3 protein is CATSLRGGDAEAFF. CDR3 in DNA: TGTGCCACCAGCTTACGGGGCGGGGACGCCGAAGCTTTCTTT.

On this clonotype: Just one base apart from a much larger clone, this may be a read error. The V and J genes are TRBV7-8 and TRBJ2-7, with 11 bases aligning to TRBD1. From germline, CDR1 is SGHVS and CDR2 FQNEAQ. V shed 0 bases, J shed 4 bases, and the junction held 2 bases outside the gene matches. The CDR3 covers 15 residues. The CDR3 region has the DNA TGTGCCAGCAGCTTAGCCGGGACAGGGGGGTACGAGCAGTACTTC. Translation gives CASSLAGTGGYEQYF.

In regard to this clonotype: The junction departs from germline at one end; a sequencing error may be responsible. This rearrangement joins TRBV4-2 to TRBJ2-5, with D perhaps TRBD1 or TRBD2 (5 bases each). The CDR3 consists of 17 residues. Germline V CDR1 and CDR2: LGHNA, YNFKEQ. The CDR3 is CASSQDGGAGSQETHYF. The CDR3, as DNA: TGTGCCAGCAGCCAGGATGGGGGTGCAGGGTCCCAAGAGACCCACTACTTC.

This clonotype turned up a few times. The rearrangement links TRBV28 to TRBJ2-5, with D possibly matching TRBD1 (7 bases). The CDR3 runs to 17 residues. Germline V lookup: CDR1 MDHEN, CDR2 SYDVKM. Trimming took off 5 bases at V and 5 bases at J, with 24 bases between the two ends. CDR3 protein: CASSHNSLPGGRETQYF. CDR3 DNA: TGTGCCAGCAGTCATAATTCATTACCAGGGGGGAGGGAGACCCAGTACTTC.

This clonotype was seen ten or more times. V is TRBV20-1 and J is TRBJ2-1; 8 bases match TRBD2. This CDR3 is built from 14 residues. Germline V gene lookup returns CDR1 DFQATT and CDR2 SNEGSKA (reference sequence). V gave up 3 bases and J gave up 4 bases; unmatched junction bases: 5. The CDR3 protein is CSASEVAGYNEQFF. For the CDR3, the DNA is TGCAGTGCTAGTGAGGTAGCGGGGTACAATGAGCAGTTCTTC.

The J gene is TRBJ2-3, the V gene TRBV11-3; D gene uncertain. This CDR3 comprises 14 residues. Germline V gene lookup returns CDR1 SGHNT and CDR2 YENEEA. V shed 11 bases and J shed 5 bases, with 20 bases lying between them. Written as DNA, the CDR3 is TGTGCCTTCAGCTTAGTCGGCTACATAGATACGCAGTATTTT. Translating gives CAFSLVGYIDTQYF.

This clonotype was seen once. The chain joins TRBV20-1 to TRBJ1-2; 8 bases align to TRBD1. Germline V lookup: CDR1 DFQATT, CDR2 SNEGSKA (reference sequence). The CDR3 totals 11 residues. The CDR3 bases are TGCACCGCTGAGGACAGGGATGGCTACACCTTC. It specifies CTAEDRDGYTF.

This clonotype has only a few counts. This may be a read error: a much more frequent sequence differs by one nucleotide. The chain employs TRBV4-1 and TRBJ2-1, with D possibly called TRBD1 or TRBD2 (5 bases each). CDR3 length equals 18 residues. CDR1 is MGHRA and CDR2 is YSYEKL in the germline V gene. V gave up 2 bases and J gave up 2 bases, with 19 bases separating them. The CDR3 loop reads CASSQRKASVGAYNEQFF. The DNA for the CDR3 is TGCGCCAGCAGCCAAAGGAAGGCGAGCGTGGGGGCCTACAATGAGCAGTTCTTC.

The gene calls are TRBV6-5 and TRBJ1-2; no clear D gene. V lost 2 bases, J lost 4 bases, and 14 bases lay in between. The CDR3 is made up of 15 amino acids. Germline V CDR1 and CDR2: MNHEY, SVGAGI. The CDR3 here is CASSYRAEMTYGYTF. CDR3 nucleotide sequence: TGTGCCAGCAGTTACAGGGCTGAGATGACCTATGGCTACACCTTC.

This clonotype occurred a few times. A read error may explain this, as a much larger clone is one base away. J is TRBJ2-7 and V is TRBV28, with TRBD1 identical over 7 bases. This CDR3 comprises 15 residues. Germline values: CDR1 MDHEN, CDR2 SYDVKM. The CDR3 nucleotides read TGTGTCAGCAGTTTATACAGGGGAAGGTCCTACGAGCAGTACTTC. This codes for CVSSLYRGRSYEQYF.

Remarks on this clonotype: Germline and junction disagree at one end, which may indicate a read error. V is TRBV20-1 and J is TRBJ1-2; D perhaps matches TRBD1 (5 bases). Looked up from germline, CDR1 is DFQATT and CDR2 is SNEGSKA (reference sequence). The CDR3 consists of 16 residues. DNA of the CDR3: TGCAGTGCTAGAGATAGGGGTAGGGGATCGGTCTATGTCTACACCTTC. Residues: CSARDRGRGSVYVYTF.

CDR3 loop: CASRLHRGMNIEAFF. CDR3 sequence (DNA): TGTGCCAGCAGGCTCCATCGGGGAATGAATATTGAAGCTTTCTTT. The J gene is TRBJ1-1, the V gene TRBV5-5; D remains ambiguous. The germline V and J ends were trimmed by 5 bases and 7 bases, with 21 bases remaining between them. CDR1 and CDR2 from the germline V gene are SGHKS and YYEKEE (reference sequence). CDR3 length: 15 residues.

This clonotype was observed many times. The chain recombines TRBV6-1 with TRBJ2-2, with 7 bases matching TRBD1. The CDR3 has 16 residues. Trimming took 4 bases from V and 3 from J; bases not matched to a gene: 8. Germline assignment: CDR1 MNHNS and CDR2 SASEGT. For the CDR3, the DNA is TGTGCCAGCAGTGGACACCGGGACAGATACACCGGGGAGCTGTTTTTT. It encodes CASSGHRDRYTGELFF.

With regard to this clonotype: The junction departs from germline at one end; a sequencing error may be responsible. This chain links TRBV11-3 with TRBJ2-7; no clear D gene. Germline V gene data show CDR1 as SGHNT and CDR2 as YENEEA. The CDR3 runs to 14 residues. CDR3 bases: TGTGACAGCAGTTTAGAGAACTCAGATGGCGAGCAGTACTTC. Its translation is CDSSLENSDGEQYF. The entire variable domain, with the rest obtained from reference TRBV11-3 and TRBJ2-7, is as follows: EAGVVQSPRYKIIEKKQPVAFWCNPISGHNTLYWYLQNLGQGPELLIRYENEEAVDDSQLPKDRFSAERLKGVDSTLKIQPAELGDSAVYLCDSSLENSDGEQYFGPGTRLTVT.

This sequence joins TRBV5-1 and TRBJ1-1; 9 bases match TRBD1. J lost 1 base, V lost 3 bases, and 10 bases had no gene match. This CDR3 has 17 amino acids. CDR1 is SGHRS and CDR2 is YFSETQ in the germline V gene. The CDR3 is CASSSTGTGMTNTEAFF. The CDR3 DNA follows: TGCGCCAGCAGCTCTACCGGGACAGGGATGACGAACACTGAAGCTTTCTTT.

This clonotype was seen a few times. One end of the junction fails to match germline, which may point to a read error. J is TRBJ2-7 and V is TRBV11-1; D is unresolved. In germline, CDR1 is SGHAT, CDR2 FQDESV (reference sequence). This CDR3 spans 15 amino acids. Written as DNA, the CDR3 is TGTGCCAGCAGCTCCCTCGATCAACCCTCCTATGAGCAGTACTTC. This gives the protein CASSSLDQPSYEQYF.

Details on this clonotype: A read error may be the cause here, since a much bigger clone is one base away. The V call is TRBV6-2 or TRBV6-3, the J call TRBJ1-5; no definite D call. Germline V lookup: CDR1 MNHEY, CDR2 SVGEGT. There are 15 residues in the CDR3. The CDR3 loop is CASSYSTYSDQPQHF. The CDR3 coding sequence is TGTGCCAGCAGTTACTCCACCTATAGCGATCAGCCCCAGCATTTT.

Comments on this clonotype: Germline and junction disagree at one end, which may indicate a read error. The CDR3 reads CASSQGGTGRRDGYAF. The DNA of the CDR3 is TGTGCCAGCAGTCAAGGTGGGACAGGGAGACGAGATGGCTACGCCTTC. The chain joins TRBV28 to TRBJ1-2, with 9 bases that match TRBD1. The CDR3 totals 16 residues. The germline V gene has CDR1 MDHEN and CDR2 SYDVKM.

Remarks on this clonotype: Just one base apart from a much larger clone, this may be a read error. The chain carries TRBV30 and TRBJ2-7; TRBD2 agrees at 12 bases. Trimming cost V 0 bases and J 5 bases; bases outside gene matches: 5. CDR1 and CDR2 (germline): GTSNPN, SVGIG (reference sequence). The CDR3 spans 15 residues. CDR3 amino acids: CAWSVLTSGGNEQYF. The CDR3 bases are TGTGCCTGGAGTGTACTGACTAGCGGGGGCAACGAGCAGTACTTC.

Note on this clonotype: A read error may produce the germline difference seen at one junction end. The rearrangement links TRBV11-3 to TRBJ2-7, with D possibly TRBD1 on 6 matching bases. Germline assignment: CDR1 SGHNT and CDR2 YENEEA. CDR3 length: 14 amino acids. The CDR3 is CVSSLGQNTYEQYF. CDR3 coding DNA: TGTGTCAGCAGCTTAGGACAGAACACCTACGAGCAGTACTTC.

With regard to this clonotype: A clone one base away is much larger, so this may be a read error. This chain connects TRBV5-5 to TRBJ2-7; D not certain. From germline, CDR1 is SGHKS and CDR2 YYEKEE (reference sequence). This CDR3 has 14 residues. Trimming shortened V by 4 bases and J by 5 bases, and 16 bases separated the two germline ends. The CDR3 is CASSPGRCRDEQYF. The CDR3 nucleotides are TGTGCCAGCAGCCCGGGCAGGTGTCGGGACGAGCAGTACTTC.

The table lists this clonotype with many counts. The CDR3 sequence: CASSPGSAYEQYF. CDR3 nucleotide sequence: TGTGCCAGCAGTCCCGGGAGCGCCTACGAGCAGTACTTC. The rearrangement joins TRBV6-6 to TRBJ2-7, with D tentatively TRBD2 (6 bases). The CDR3 loop spans 13 amino acids. Trimming pared 5 bases from V and 2 bases from J, leaving 10 bases between. Germline CDR1 is MNHNY and CDR2 is SVGAGI (reference sequence).

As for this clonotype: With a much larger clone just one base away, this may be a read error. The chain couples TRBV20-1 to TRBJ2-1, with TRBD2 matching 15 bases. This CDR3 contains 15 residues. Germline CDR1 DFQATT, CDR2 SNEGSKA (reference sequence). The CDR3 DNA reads TGCAGTGCTACGCCGGGACTAGCGGGGGGCTATGAGGAGTTCTTC. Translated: CSATPGLAGGYEEFF.

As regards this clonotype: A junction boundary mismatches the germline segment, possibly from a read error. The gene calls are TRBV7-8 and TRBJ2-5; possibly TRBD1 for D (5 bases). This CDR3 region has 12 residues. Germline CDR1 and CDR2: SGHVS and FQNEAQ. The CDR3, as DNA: TGTGCCAGCAGCCACGACAGTAGGACCCACTACTTC. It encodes CASSHDSRTHYF.

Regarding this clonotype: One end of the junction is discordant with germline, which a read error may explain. CDR3 region: CASSERGVDTRELLF. The CDR3 DNA reads TGTGCCAGCAGTGAGAGGGGGGTTGACACCAGGGAGCTGCTTTTT. This chain connects TRBV2 to TRBJ2-2; either TRBD1 or TRBD2 may supply D (6 bases each). CDR1 and CDR2 (germline): SNHLY, FYNNEI. The CDR3 extends over 15 amino acids. The whole variable domain, filled in from reference TRBV2 and TRBJ2-2, reads EPEVTQTPSHQVTQMGQEVILRCVPISNHLYFYWYRQILGQKVEFLVSFYNNEISEKSEIFDDQFSVERPDGSNFTLKIRSTKLEDSAMYFCASSERGVDTRELLFGEGSRLTVL.

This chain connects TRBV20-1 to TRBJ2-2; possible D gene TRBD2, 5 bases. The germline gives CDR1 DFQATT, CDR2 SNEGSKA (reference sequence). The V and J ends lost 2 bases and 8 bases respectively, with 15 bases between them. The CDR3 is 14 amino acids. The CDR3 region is CSARNPGLGGELFF. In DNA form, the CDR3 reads TGCAGTGCTAGAAACCCAGGACTGGGTGGGGAGCTGTTTTTT.

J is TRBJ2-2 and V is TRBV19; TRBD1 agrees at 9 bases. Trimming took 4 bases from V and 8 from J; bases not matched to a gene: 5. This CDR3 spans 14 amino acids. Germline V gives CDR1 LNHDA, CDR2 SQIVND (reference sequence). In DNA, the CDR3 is TGTGCCAGTAGTACCACAGGGGGCAAAGGGGAGCTGTTTTTT. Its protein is CASSTTGGKGELFF. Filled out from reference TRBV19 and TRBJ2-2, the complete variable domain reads DGGITQSPKYLFRKEGQNVTLSCEQNLNHDAMYWYRQDPGQGLRLIYYSQIVNDFQKGDIAEGYSVSREKKESFPLTVTSAQKNPTAFYLCASSTTGGKGELFFGEGSRLTVL.

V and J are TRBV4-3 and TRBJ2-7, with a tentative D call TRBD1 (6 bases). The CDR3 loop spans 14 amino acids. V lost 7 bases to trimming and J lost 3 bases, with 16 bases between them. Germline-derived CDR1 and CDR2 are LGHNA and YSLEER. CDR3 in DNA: TGCGCCAGCATCCCGAACAGGGAACTCTACGAGCAGTACTTC. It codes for CASIPNRELYEQYF.